Each of the 9 T cell receptor beta chains below was sequenced from the same sample in a study of blood T cell repertoires in COVID-19. Measured with immunoSEQ multiplex PCR; TCRdb has only the in-frame clones, and not every one. The sample lists around 79,000 clones; about 89% were seen once. Sequenced material: peripheral blood. The receptor set was obtained from a man in his 70s with active or convalescent COVID-19.

V is TRBV9 and J is TRBJ2-1; D is possibly TRBD2 (6 bases). This CDR3 is 15 amino acids long. CDR1 SGDLS and CDR2 YYNGEE come from the germline V gene. Deletions cut 0 bases from V and 3 bases from J, with 10 bases between. Here the CDR3 reads CASSVGGGNYNEQFF. The CDR3 nucleotides are TGTGCCAGCAGCGTAGGGGGCGGGAACTACAATGAGCAGTTCTTC.

The rearrangement uses TRBV18 and TRBJ2-7; 10 bases map to TRBD2. The CDR3 runs 15 residues. Germline CDR1 is KGHSH and CDR2 is LQKENI. Trimming cost V 3 bases and J 5 bases; bases outside gene matches: 7. The CDR3 sequence: CASSPGSGRNDEQYF. CDR3 bases: TGTGCCAGCTCACCGGGTAGCGGGAGGAACGACGAGCAGTACTTC.

This clone showed up just once. The CDR3: CASSQRGGLVGDTQYF. CDR3 coding DNA: TGCGCCAGCAGCCAACGAGGAGGGCTAGTTGGAGATACGCAGTATTTT. This chain uses TRBV4-3 with TRBJ2-3; possibly TRBD2 for D (6 bases). CDR1 and CDR2 (germline): LGHNA, YSLEER. V lost 2 bases and J 5 bases, leaving 17 bases between the germline ends. The CDR3 extends over 16 amino acids.

This rearrangement joins TRBV19 to TRBJ2-1, with D maybe TRBD1 (6 bases). This CDR3 contains 15 residues. Trimming shortened V by 6 bases and J by 0 bases, and 12 bases separated the two germline ends. Germline lookup yields CDR1 LNHDA and CDR2 SQIVND (reference sequence). For the CDR3, the DNA is TGTGCCAGTAGACAAGCGGACAGCTCCTACAATGAGCAGTTCTTC. Its translation is CASRQADSSYNEQFF.

DNA for the CDR3: TGTGCCACCAGCAGAGGAACACAAAGCGGGCGGGGCGAGCAGTACTTC. It specifies CATSRGTQSGRGEQYF. The chain is built from TRBV15 and TRBJ2-7; TRBD2 is a possible D gene (6 bases). CDR3 length: 16 amino acids. The V gene lost 1 base and the J gene lost 6 bases, with 19 bases spanning the gap. Germline V gene data show CDR1 as LNHNV and CDR2 as YYDKDF (reference sequence).

The V gene is TRBV28, the J gene TRBJ2-5; no reliable D call. The CDR3 runs to 15 residues. V dropped 4 bases and J dropped 4 bases, with 16 bases sitting between them. Germline CDR1 reads MDHEN; CDR2 reads SYDVKM. The CDR3 DNA reads as TGTGCCAGCAGTTCTCAGACAAGCCGTAGAGAGACCCAGTACTTC. Translation: CASSSQTSRRETQYF.

This sequence joins TRBV10-3 and TRBJ2-5, with D possibly TRBD2 on 6 matching bases. The germline CDR1 and CDR2 sequences are ENHRY and SYGVKD. The CDR3 is 16 residues long. The germline V and J ends were trimmed by 3 bases and 3 bases, with 17 bases remaining between them. For the CDR3, the DNA is TGTGCCATCAGTGACCCGACTAGAGCAAGGAAAGAGACCCAGTACTTC. Translation: CAISDPTRARKETQYF.

CDR3 in amino acids: CASSPRASGSTDTQYF. The CDR3 nucleotides read TGTGCCAGCAGCCCGAGGGCTAGCGGAAGCACAGATACGCAGTATTTT. The chain is built from TRBV5-5 and TRBJ2-3; 7 bases align to TRBD2. The CDR3 covers 16 residues. The germline V gene has CDR1 SGHKS and CDR2 YYEKEE (reference sequence). V shed 4 bases and J 0 bases; nucleotides not matched to a gene: 8.

The CDR3 DNA is TGTGCCACCAGGAAGCGGGAGAACACATACGAGCAGTACTTC. This encodes CATRKRENTYEQYF. V gene TRBV15 combines with J gene TRBJ2-7, with 8 nucleotides matching TRBD2. Germline-derived CDR1 and CDR2 are LNHNV and YYDKDF (reference sequence). The ends lost 6 bases at V and 4 bases at J; junction bases unmatched: 8. The CDR3 is 14 residues long. Full variable domain (remainder filled in from reference TRBV15 and TRBJ2-7): DAMVIQNPRYQVTQFGKPVTLSCSQTLNHNVMYWYQQKSSQAPKLLFHYYDKDFNNEADTPDNFQSRRPNTSFCFLDIRSPGLGDTAMYLCATRKRENTYEQYFGPGTRLTVT.